Listed here are 18 T cell receptor beta chains from one sample, sequenced in a study of cytomegalovirus exposure and HLA in healthy donors. The PCR made use of 60 Vbeta and 13 Jbeta primers. TCRdb's copy holds only in-frame clones and misses some; the assay was immunoSEQ multiplex PCR. The sample holds roughly 240,000 clones, 85% seen once. The sequenced sample consisted of PBMCs. The receptor source for this set is a girl aged 2 to 9 in good health and CMV-seronegative.

This chain connects TRBV13 to TRBJ2-7, with D perhaps matching TRBD2 (6 bases). CDR3 size: 18 residues. V was cut by 0 bases and J by 0 bases, with 18 bases left in between. The germline gives CDR1 PRHDT, CDR2 FYEKMQ (reference sequence). CDR3 sequence reads: CASSLGPPGAVSSYEQYF. The CDR3 bases are TGTGCCAGCAGCTTAGGCCCCCCGGGAGCGGTTAGCTCCTACGAGCAGTACTTC. Using reference TRBV13 and TRBJ2-7 for the parts outside the CDR3, the full variable domain is AAGVIQSPRHLIKEKRETATLKCYPIPRHDTVYWYQQGPGQDPQFLISFYEKMQSDKGSIPDRFSAQQFSDYHSELNMSSLELGDSALYFCASSLGPPGAVSSYEQYFGPGTRLTVT.

The chain is built from TRBV4-1 and TRBJ2-1, with TRBD1 matching 7 bases. The trim removed 0 bases at V and 9 bases at J, leaving 11 bases unmatched. The CDR3 is made up of 16 amino acids. CDR1 is MGHRA and CDR2 is YSYEKL in the germline V gene. The CDR3 protein is CASSQDPGQSRGEQFF. The CDR3 DNA reads as TGCGCCAGCAGCCAAGATCCGGGACAGTCCCGAGGTGAGCAGTTCTTC.

This chain uses TRBV19 with TRBJ2-4; 15 nucleotides match TRBD2. CDR1 and CDR2 from the germline V gene are LNHDA and SQIVND (reference sequence). Germline trimming cut 4 bases from V and 0 bases from J; bases unmatched to any gene: 4. CDR3 length: 18 residues. In DNA, the CDR3 is TGTGCCAGTAGTAGGACTAGCGGGGGGGGTTTAGCCAAAAACATTCAGTACTTC. Residues: CASSRTSGGGLAKNIQYF. Together with reference TRBV19 and TRBJ2-4, the CDR3 gives the full variable domain: DGGITQSPKYLFRKEGQNVTLSCEQNLNHDAMYWYRQDPGQGLRLIYYSQIVNDFQKGDIAEGYSVSREKKESFPLTVTSAQKNPTAFYLCASSRTSGGGLAKNIQYFGAGTRLSVL.

The chain couples TRBV6-6 to TRBJ1-5; 8 positions match TRBD1. J lost 6 bases, V lost 2 bases, and 9 bases had no gene match. Germline V gene lookup returns CDR1 MNHNY and CDR2 SVGAGI (reference sequence). The CDR3 has 16 amino acids. This CDR3 reads CASSYPPGGGGQPQHF. CDR3 in DNA: TGTGCCAGCAGTTACCCACCAGGGGGCGGGGGTCAGCCCCAGCATTTT.

J is TRBJ2-7 and V is TRBV19; D might be TRBD1 (7 bases). Germline V gene sequence: CDR1 LNHDA, CDR2 SQIVND (reference sequence). V lost 10 bases and J 5 bases, leaving 15 bases between the germline ends. There are 12 residues in the CDR3. The chain's CDR3 is CATRQGGDEQYF. As DNA, the CDR3 is TGTGCCACAAGACAGGGAGGCGACGAGCAGTACTTC.

There are a few counts of this clone. The chain links TRBV6-5 to TRBJ2-1; 7 nucleotides agree with TRBD2. Germline V gives CDR1 MNHEY, CDR2 SVGAGI. V trimming: 3 bases; J trimming: 5 bases; junction bases outside the gene matches: 10. The CDR3 totals 16 residues. The CDR3 DNA sequence: TGTGCCAGCAGTTATTCAGCGGGACTCGTCAACAATGAGCAGTTCTTC. It translates to CASSYSAGLVNNEQFF.

The chain carries TRBV27 and TRBJ1-4; 10 nucleotides align to TRBD1. The CDR3 covers 15 residues. Per the germline V gene, CDR1 is MNHEY and CDR2 is SMNVEV (reference sequence). Trimming took 4 bases from V and 8 from J; bases not matched to a gene: 7. CDR3 sequence reads: CASSSRDRGREKLFF. The CDR3 DNA is TGTGCCAGCAGTTCCCGGGACAGGGGAAGAGAAAAACTGTTTTTT.

V is TRBV7-2 and J is TRBJ2-4; D might be TRBD2 (6 bases). V lost 8 bases and J 9 bases, leaving 20 bases between the germline ends. In germline, CDR1 is SGHTA, CDR2 FQGNSA. This CDR3 has 14 residues. The CDR3 coding sequence is TGTGCCAGCTCCCTGGGGCGGGACTCTGGCATTCAGTACTTC. This encodes CASSLGRDSGIQYF.

The chain is built from TRBV14 and TRBJ1-1, with TRBD1 as a possible D gene (5 bases). Trimming cost V 1 base and J 2 bases, with 14 bases left between them. Germline V gene data show CDR1 as SGHDN and CDR2 as FVKESK. This CDR3 region has 16 residues. The CDR3 reads CASSQAWGSQNTEAFF. For the CDR3, the DNA is TGTGCCAGCAGCCAAGCCTGGGGCAGTCAAAACACTGAAGCTTTCTTT. The full variable domain, with the rest looked up from reference TRBV14 and TRBJ1-1, is EAGVTQFPSHSVIEKGQTVTLRCDPISGHDNLYWYRRVMGKEIKFLLHFVKESKQDESGMPNNRFLAERTGGTYSTLKVQPAELEDSGVYFCASSQAWGSQNTEAFFGQGTRLTVV.

The chain couples TRBV11-2 to TRBJ1-6, with a tentative D call TRBD1 (5 bases). Germline lookup yields CDR1 SGHAT and CDR2 FQNNGV. This CDR3 is built from 16 residues. Trimming cost V 5 bases and J 9 bases, with 20 bases left between them. The CDR3: CASSQTGGGRSSPLHF. DNA of the CDR3: TGTGCCAGCAGCCAAACAGGCGGCGGGAGAAGTTCACCCCTCCACTTT. Complete variable domain (other parts from reference TRBV11-2 and TRBJ1-6): EAGVAQSPRYKIIEKRQSVAFWCNPISGHATLYWYQQILGQGPKLLIQFQNNGVVDDSQLPKDRFSAERLKGVDSTLKIQPAKLEDSAVYLCASSQTGGGRSSPLHFGNGTRLTVT.

The chain is built from TRBV29-1 and TRBJ1-2; tentatively, D is TRBD1 (6 bases). V was shortened by 7 bases and J by 3 bases, with 21 bases between the two germline ends. The CDR3 is made up of 15 amino acids. Germline V CDR1 and CDR2: SQVTM, ANQGSEA. CDR3 residues: CSAPVETGWYYGYTF. CDR3 nucleotides: TGCAGCGCCCCAGTGGAAACAGGGTGGTACTATGGCTACACCTTC.

The CDR3 sequence: CASSLPGSSYEQYF. The CDR3 DNA is TGCGCCAGCAGCCTACCTGGGAGTTCCTACGAGCAGTACTTC. The V and J genes are TRBV4-1 and TRBJ2-7; a possible D gene is TRBD2 (5 bases). The germline V and J ends were trimmed by 4 bases and 1 base, with 11 bases remaining between them. The CDR3 is made up of 14 amino acids. In germline, CDR1 is MGHRA, CDR2 YSYEKL.

V and J are TRBV27 and TRBJ1-1, with D possibly matching TRBD1 (6 bases). This CDR3 is built from 14 residues. Trimming shortened V by 2 bases and J by 9 bases, and 16 bases separated the two germline ends. CDR1 and CDR2 (germline): MNHEY, SMNVEV (reference sequence). The CDR3 reads CASSLSSGGAQAFF. The CDR3 nucleotides read TGTGCCAGCAGTTTAAGTTCCGGGGGGGCGCAAGCTTTCTTT.

The J gene is TRBJ1-2, the V gene TRBV28; 7 bases agree with TRBD1. CDR1 and CDR2 (germline): MDHEN, SYDVKM. The CDR3 sequence is 12 residues long. V lost 6 bases to trimming and J lost 9 bases; unmatched junction nucleotides: 7. CDR3: CASRRQGLRYTF. CDR3 in DNA: TGTGCCAGCAGACGACAGGGTTTGCGCTACACCTTC.

The CDR3 DNA follows: TGTGCCAGCAGTACGGACAGGGATCAGCCCCAGCATTTT. This gives the protein CASSTDRDQPQHF. V gene TRBV6-5 combines with J gene TRBJ1-5; the match to TRBD1 covers 8 bases. Germline V gives CDR1 MNHEY, CDR2 SVGAGI. Trimming cost V 5 bases and J 5 bases; bases outside gene matches: 2. The CDR3 has 13 residues.

CDR3 residues: CASTSGPTGELFF. In nucleotides, the CDR3 is TGTGCCAGTACGTCAGGGCCCACCGGGGAGCTGTTTTTT. The chain combines TRBV19 with TRBJ2-2, with D perhaps matching TRBD1 (5 bases). Trimming pared 7 bases from V and 4 bases from J, leaving 10 bases between. Per the germline V gene, CDR1 is LNHDA and CDR2 is SQIVND (reference sequence). The CDR3 length is 13 residues. Filled out from reference TRBV19 and TRBJ2-2, the complete variable domain reads DGGITQSPKYLFRKEGQNVTLSCEQNLNHDAMYWYRQDPGQGLRLIYYSQIVNDFQKGDIAEGYSVSREKKESFPLTVTSAQKNPTAFYLCASTSGPTGELFFGEGSRLTVL.

The chain uses TRBV6-5 and TRBJ1-4; D is possibly TRBD1 (6 bases). V was clipped by 2 bases and J by 13 bases, with 14 bases between them. The CDR3 consists of 13 residues. Germline V gene data show CDR1 as MNHEY and CDR2 as SVGAGI. This CDR3 is CASSYGRGEGLFF. The DNA of the CDR3 is TGTGCCAGCAGTTACGGGAGGGGGGAAGGACTGTTTTTT.

The V and J genes are TRBV10-1 and TRBJ2-7; 14 bases fit TRBD2. Trimming took 6 bases from V and 2 from J; bases not matched to a gene: 3. The CDR3 length is 15 residues. The V gene's germline CDR1 is WNHNN and CDR2 SYGVQD (reference sequence). As DNA, the CDR3 is TGCGCCAGCAGCGGGACTAGCGGGAGTACCTACGAGCAGTACTTC. Translation: CASSGTSGSTYEQYF.